These T cell receptor beta chains were read from a single sample in a study of neurological immune-mediated disorders. TCRdb passed the 5' RACE reads through MiXCR, listing each CDR3 protein once. The sample shows roughly 50,000 distinct CDR3 sequences, about 15% of them seen only once. The sample taken for sequencing was PBMCs. Source of these receptors: a man in his sixties in good health. Each CDR3 is given with its conserved first and last residue. The D gene is left open where the match is weak. Part of the rows lack a size; the others show once, few, many or a class for expanded clones.

-,TRBV7-2,many,TRBJ2-7,CASSPRGTSDEQYF,TGTGCCAGCAGCCCTAGAGGTACATCGGACGAGCAGTACTTC
TRBD2,TRBV6-5,many,TRBJ2-1,CASSDGGLAGSSYNEQFF,TGTGCCAGCAGCGATGGGGGACTAGCGGGGAGCTCCTACAATGAGCAGTTCTTC
TRBD1,TRBV9,many,TRBJ2-7,CASSAGQTYEQYF,TGTGCCAGCAGCGCGGGACAGACCTACGAGCAGTACTTC
TRBD2,TRBV5-6,few,TRBJ2-7,CASSLGGEGIDEQYF,TGTGCCAGCAGCTTGGGGGGGGAGGGGATCGACGAGCAGTACTTC
-,TRBV7-2,many,TRBJ2-2,CASSFGGGTGELFF,TGTGCCAGCAGCTTCGGGGGAGGCACCGGGGAGCTGTTTTTT
TRBD2,TRBV20-1,many,TRBJ2-5,CSARSYLTGTSGSWPQETQYF,TGCAGTGCTAGGTCTTACCTAACCGGGACTAGCGGGAGTTGGCCCCAAGAGACCCAGTACTTC
TRBD2,TRBV4-2,-,TRBJ2-5,CASSHSAGEETQYF,TGTGCCAGCAGCCATTCAGCGGGGGAAGAGACCCAGTACTTC
-,TRBV5-1,few,TRBJ2-1,CASSLFGGGLNEQFF,TGCGCCAGCAGCTTGTTTGGGGGAGGCCTGAATGAGCAGTTCTTC
TRBD2,TRBV28,many,TRBJ2-7,CASSTEGGLYEQYF,TGTGCCAGCAGTACGGAGGGAGGGCTTTACGAGCAGTACTTC
TRBD1,TRBV4-3,many,TRBJ2-2,CASSSNLNGQGRNTGELFF,TGCGCCAGCAGCTCAAATCTGAATGGACAGGGAAGGAACACCGGGGAGCTGTTTTTT
TRBD1,TRBV28,few,TRBJ2-3,CASSSLTGGMLDTQYF,TGTGCCAGCAGTTCACTCACAGGGGGAATGCTAGATACGCAGTATTTT
-,TRBV12-3/TRBV12-4,many,TRBJ2-1,CASSSDRTWKDEQFF,TGTGCCAGCAGTTCGGATCGGACATGGAAGGATGAGCAGTTCTTC
-,TRBV6-6,many,TRBJ1-1,CASRLDPNTEAFF,TGTGCCAGCAGACTCGACCCTAACACTGAAGCTTTCTTT
-,TRBV5-1,many,TRBJ2-7,CASSMGGPFYEQYF,TGCGCCAGCAGCATGGGGGGCCCTTTCTACGAGCAGTACTTC
-,TRBV7-2,many,TRBJ2-3,CASSLVLGDTQYF,TGTGCCAGCAGCTTGGTGTTGGGAGATACGCAGTATTTT
TRBD1,TRBV18,-,TRBJ2-7,CASSSDRAHEQYF,TGTGCCAGCTCATCCGACAGGGCCCACGAGCAGTACTTC
-,TRBV7-2,many,TRBJ2-1,CASNGQGEQFF,TGTGCCAGCAACGGTCAGGGGGAGCAGTTCTTC
-,TRBV3-1,-,TRBJ2-1,CASSQRRDAYNEQFF,TGTGCCAGCAGCCAACGCCGGGATGCCTACAATGAGCAGTTCTTC
-,TRBV20-1,-,TRBJ1-4,CSARDPLPTGVDEKLFF,TGCAGTGCTAGAGACCCTCTACCGACAGGAGTCGATGAAAAACTGTTTTTT
-,TRBV5-6,many,TRBJ2-5,CASSSQETQYF,TGTGCCAGCAGCTCTCAAGAGACCCAGTACTTC
TRBD1,TRBV24-1,many,TRBJ1-2,CATSDPAAGTEDYTF,TGTGCCACCAGTGATCCCGCGGCCGGGACAGAAGACTACACCTTC
-,TRBV28,-,TRBJ2-7,CASSPERISYEQYF,TGTGCCAGCAGCCCGGAGCGGATCTCCTACGAGCAGTACTTC
-,TRBV6-1,-,TRBJ2-2,CASSVARPNTGELFF,TGTGCCAGCAGTGTTGCCCGGCCGAACACCGGGGAGCTGTTTTTT
TRBD2,TRBV7-2,many,TRBJ2-1,CASSPRTSGTYNEQFF,TGTGCCAGCAGCCCGCGGACTAGCGGGACCTACAATGAGCAGTTCTTC
TRBD2,TRBV7-2,many,TRBJ2-7,CASSLATSGPYEQYF,TGTGCCAGCAGCTTAGCGACTAGCGGGCCCTACGAGCAGTACTTC
-,TRBV5-1,many,TRBJ2-1,CASSLPPPAKQFF,TGCGCCAGCAGCTTGCCACCCCCGGCAAAGCAGTTCTTC
TRBD1,TRBV6-5,many,TRBJ2-7,CASSSSGTGVYEQYF,TGTGCCAGCAGTTCCTCCGGGACAGGGGTCTACGAGCAGTACTTC
-,TRBV12-3/TRBV12-4,many,TRBJ2-5,CASTSWREQETQYF,TGTGCCAGCACCTCCTGGCGGGAACAAGAGACCCAGTACTTC
-,TRBV6-2/TRBV6-3,few,TRBJ1-1,CASSRDYGTEAFF,TGTGCCAGCAGTAGGGACTATGGGACTGAAGCTTTCTTT
TRBD1,TRBV12-3/TRBV12-4,many,TRBJ1-2,CASSYGQATGYTF,TGTGCCAGCAGTTACGGACAGGCGACTGGCTACACCTTC
-,TRBV10-3,many,TRBJ2-3,CAISAAGKATQYF,TGTGCCATCAGTGCTGCAGGGAAGGCTACGCAGTATTTT
TRBD2,TRBV20-1,-,TRBJ2-1,CSASSGSYNEQFF,TGCAGTGCTAGTAGCGGGAGTTACAATGAGCAGTTCTTC
-,TRBV6-6,few,TRBJ2-5,CARHPETQYF,TGTGCCAGACACCCGGAGACCCAGTACTTC
TRBD2,TRBV5-1,many,TRBJ2-3,CASSPGSTSGPTDTQYF,TGCGCCAGCAGCCCCGGCTCGACTAGCGGACCCACAGATACGCAGTATTTT
TRBD2,TRBV20-1,once,TRBJ2-7,CSARERTSGRKYEQYF,TGCAGTGCTAGAGAACGGACTAGCGGGAGGAAATACGAGCAGTACTTC
TRBD2,TRBV18,many,TRBJ2-7,CASSPGGEQYF,TGTGCCAGCTCCCCCGGGGGGGAGCAGTACTTC
-,TRBV6-2/TRBV6-3,-,TRBJ2-3,CASTGTITDTQYF,TGTGCCAGCACCGGGACGATAACAGATACGCAGTATTTT